A selection of T cell receptor beta chains follows, all from one sample in a study of T cell repertoires in cytomegalovirus infection. TCRdb re-derived calls from the reads in MiXCR, one entry per CDR3 protein. The sample records about 340,000 distinct CDR3 sequences, roughly 29% being singletons. For these receptors, no antigen is known. Sequencing used cultured PBMCs, obtained from culture after CMV antigen stimulation. Receptor source: a human donor in good health (CMV status not recorded). Some clones in this sample may be carry-over from other donors' samples. Both conserved end residues are part of each CDR3. D genes are given only for firm matches. A row's size may be missing; if present it is once, few, many or a size class.

j_call: TRBJ2-1
v_call: TRBV29-1
d_call: TRBD2
clone_size: NA
cdr3_nt: TGCAGCGTTTCTAGCGGGAGTCCAAATGAGCAGTTCTTC
cdr3_aa: CSVSSGSPNEQFF

j_call: TRBJ1-2
v_call: TRBV12-3/TRBV12-4
d_call: NA
clone_size: NA
cdr3_nt: TGTGCCAGCAGTTTGAACGGTCCCTATGGCTACACCTTC
cdr3_aa: CASSLNGPYGYTF

j_call: TRBJ2-5
v_call: TRBV7-8
d_call: NA
clone_size: NA
cdr3_nt: TGTGCCAGCAGCCCCTCCGCACCACACCAAGAGACCCAGTACTTC
cdr3_aa: CASSPSAPHQETQYF

j_call: TRBJ2-5
v_call: TRBV6-5
d_call: NA
clone_size: NA
cdr3_nt: TGTGCCAGCAGTTACGTCGGGGGAAAAGAGACCCAGTACTTC
cdr3_aa: CASSYVGGKETQYF

j_call: TRBJ2-6
v_call: TRBV18
d_call: NA
clone_size: NA
cdr3_nt: TGTGCCAGCTCACCACCGGACAAATACCTCCACTCTGGGGCCAACGTCCTGACTTTC
cdr3_aa: CASSPPDKYLHSGANVLTF

j_call: TRBJ2-3
v_call: TRBV12-3/TRBV12-4
d_call: TRBD1
clone_size: NA
cdr3_nt: TGTGCCAGCAGCCTTTCAGGACAGGGTATGGATACGCAGTATTTT
cdr3_aa: CASSLSGQGMDTQYF

j_call: TRBJ1-5
v_call: TRBV7-6
d_call: NA
clone_size: NA
cdr3_nt: TGTGCCAGCAGACAAAACAGGGAATGGAGGTGTCAGCCCCAGCATTTT
cdr3_aa: CASRQNREWRCQPQHF

j_call: TRBJ1-2
v_call: TRBV7-9
d_call: TRBD1
clone_size: NA
cdr3_nt: TGTGCCAGCAGCCGAGTGACAGGGTATAGCTACACCTTC
cdr3_aa: CASSRVTGYSYTF

j_call: TRBJ2-7
v_call: TRBV7-3
d_call: TRBD1
clone_size: few
cdr3_nt: TGTGCCAGCTCCAAGGAAGGGACAGGGCTCTACGAGCAGTACTTC
cdr3_aa: CASSKEGTGLYEQYF

j_call: TRBJ1-5
v_call: TRBV20-1
d_call: NA
clone_size: few
cdr3_nt: TGCAGTGCTAGAGACAGTCCGAGTTGGCCCCAGCATTTT
cdr3_aa: CSARDSPSWPQHF

j_call: TRBJ1-2
v_call: TRBV12-3/TRBV12-4
d_call: NA
clone_size: few
cdr3_nt: TGTGCCAGCAGTTGGGACACCGTGATCTCTGGCTACACCTTC
cdr3_aa: CASSWDTVISGYTF

j_call: TRBJ1-2
v_call: TRBV6-1
d_call: NA
clone_size: many
cdr3_nt: TGTGCCAGCAGTGAAGTAAAGGCGGGCTACACCTTC
cdr3_aa: CASSEVKAGYTF

j_call: TRBJ1-4
v_call: TRBV12-3/TRBV12-4
d_call: TRBD1
clone_size: NA
cdr3_nt: TGTGCCAGCAGTCTGGAACAGGGGGAAAAACTGTTTTTT
cdr3_aa: CASSLEQGEKLFF

j_call: TRBJ1-5
v_call: TRBV4-2
d_call: NA
clone_size: NA
cdr3_nt: TGTGCCAGCAGCCAAGAAAACGACAGATTGTACGGCAATCAGCCCCAGCATTTT
cdr3_aa: CASSQENDRLYGNQPQHF

j_call: TRBJ2-1
v_call: TRBV7-2
d_call: NA
clone_size: NA
cdr3_nt: TGTGCCAGCAGCTTAGACACCCCGGGTCAGGAGTTCTTC
cdr3_aa: CASSLDTPGQEFF

j_call: TRBJ2-1
v_call: TRBV19
d_call: TRBD2
clone_size: few
cdr3_nt: TGTGCCAGTAGTCCCCGGGGTGGTAGCGGGAGATCCTACAATGAGCAGTTCTTC
cdr3_aa: CASSPRGGSGRSYNEQFF

j_call: TRBJ2-3
v_call: TRBV7-2
d_call: TRBD2
clone_size: NA
cdr3_nt: TGTGCCAGCAGCCCGCTCCCGGCGGGGGGGCTTAGGGGGACAGATACGCAGTATTTT
cdr3_aa: CASSPLPAGGLRGTDTQYF

j_call: TRBJ2-1
v_call: TRBV10-3
d_call: TRBD2
clone_size: NA
cdr3_nt: TGTGCTCTCGGCGATAGCGGGGGTTACAATGAGCAGTTCTTC
cdr3_aa: CALGDSGGYNEQFF

j_call: TRBJ2-2
v_call: TRBV5-1
d_call: TRBD2
clone_size: NA
cdr3_nt: TGCGCCAGCACCACTGGCGGGGGGAACACCGGGGAGCTGTTTTTT
cdr3_aa: CASTTGGGNTGELFF

j_call: TRBJ2-1
v_call: TRBV10-3
d_call: TRBD2
clone_size: NA
cdr3_nt: TGTGCCATCAGTGACGGGGGGGGCCTATCCTACAATGAGCAGTTCTTC
cdr3_aa: CAISDGGGLSYNEQFF

j_call: TRBJ2-7
v_call: TRBV9
d_call: TRBD2
clone_size: few
cdr3_nt: TGTGCCAGCAGCGCGACAACTAGCGGGGTGGGCGAGCAGTACTTC
cdr3_aa: CASSATTSGVGEQYF

j_call: TRBJ2-3
v_call: TRBV6-5
d_call: TRBD2
clone_size: few
cdr3_nt: TGTGCCAGCAGTTGGGGGAGGGGGACTAGTAGTACAGATACGCAGTATTTT
cdr3_aa: CASSWGRGTSSTDTQYF

j_call: TRBJ2-5
v_call: TRBV12-3/TRBV12-4
d_call: NA
clone_size: NA
cdr3_nt: TGTGCCAGCAGTAAAACTAGCAGTGAGACCCAGTACTTC
cdr3_aa: CASSKTSSETQYF

j_call: TRBJ1-5
v_call: TRBV11-2
d_call: NA
clone_size: NA
cdr3_nt: TGTGCCAGCAGCCATGGCGAGTTGGACAATCAGCCCCAGCATTTT
cdr3_aa: CASSHGELDNQPQHF

j_call: TRBJ2-2
v_call: TRBV27
d_call: TRBD2
clone_size: NA
cdr3_nt: TGTGCCAGCACGGGACTAGCGGGAGGGTCCGGGGAGCTGTTTTTT
cdr3_aa: CASTGLAGGSGELFF

j_call: TRBJ1-1
v_call: TRBV20-1
d_call: NA
clone_size: few
cdr3_nt: TGCAGCTTTCGGGGGGCTTACACTGAAGCTTTCTTT
cdr3_aa: CSFRGAYTEAFF

j_call: TRBJ2-7
v_call: TRBV18
d_call: TRBD1
clone_size: NA
cdr3_nt: TGTGCCAGCTCACCTGGACAGGGGGCATTCGAGCAGTACTTC
cdr3_aa: CASSPGQGAFEQYF

j_call: TRBJ1-2
v_call: TRBV12-3/TRBV12-4
d_call: NA
clone_size: few
cdr3_nt: TGTGCCAGCAGTTTGTCAGGCCGCGTTCGCTACACCTTC
cdr3_aa: CASSLSGRVRYTF

j_call: TRBJ2-3
v_call: TRBV12-3/TRBV12-4
d_call: NA
clone_size: NA
cdr3_nt: TGTGCCAGCAGTGCCGGGACGACTAGCACAGATACGCAGTATTTT
cdr3_aa: CASSAGTTSTDTQYF

j_call: TRBJ2-5
v_call: TRBV12-5
d_call: NA
clone_size: few
cdr3_nt: TGTGCTAGTGGACCTGACAGGTCGGGAGAGACCCAGTACTTC
cdr3_aa: CASGPDRSGETQYF

j_call: TRBJ1-4
v_call: TRBV7-8
d_call: NA
clone_size: NA
cdr3_nt: TGTGCCAGCAGCTTAGTTAGGGAGGATGAAAAACTGTTTTTT
cdr3_aa: CASSLVREDEKLFF

j_call: TRBJ2-1
v_call: TRBV5-1
d_call: NA
clone_size: NA
cdr3_nt: TGCGCCAGCAGCCTGGGGGACTTTAGGGAGCAGTTCTTC
cdr3_aa: CASSLGDFREQFF

j_call: TRBJ2-3
v_call: TRBV29-1
d_call: TRBD1
clone_size: NA
cdr3_nt: TGCAGCGTCGGACAGGGGGCTCGCACAGATACGCAGTATTTT
cdr3_aa: CSVGQGARTDTQYF

j_call: TRBJ2-1
v_call: TRBV5-1
d_call: TRBD2
clone_size: NA
cdr3_nt: TGCGCCAGCAGCTTGGCCCGAGCGGGGGGCAGTGATGAGCAGTTCTTC
cdr3_aa: CASSLARAGGSDEQFF

j_call: TRBJ1-6
v_call: TRBV11-2
d_call: TRBD1
clone_size: few
cdr3_nt: TGTGCCAGCAGGGGACCGGGACAGCCTTCACCCCTCCACTTT
cdr3_aa: CASRGPGQPSPLHF

j_call: TRBJ2-7
v_call: TRBV7-2
d_call: TRBD2
clone_size: NA
cdr3_nt: TGTGCCAGCAGCTCGCGGGGCGGGAGCACCTACGAGCAGTACTTC
cdr3_aa: CASSSRGGSTYEQYF

j_call: TRBJ2-2
v_call: TRBV9
d_call: NA
clone_size: NA
cdr3_nt: TGTGCCAGCAGCGTAGGGTGGATGACTAACACCGGGGAGCTGTTTTTT
cdr3_aa: CASSVGWMTNTGELFF

j_call: TRBJ1-5
v_call: TRBV12-5
d_call: NA
clone_size: NA
cdr3_nt: TGTGCTAGTGGTTTCTCCCTCGATCAGCCCCAGCATTTT
cdr3_aa: CASGFSLDQPQHF

j_call: TRBJ1-5
v_call: TRBV3-1
d_call: NA
clone_size: few
cdr3_nt: TGTGCCAGCAGCCAAGAATACGATCAGCCCCAGCATTTT
cdr3_aa: CASSQEYDQPQHF

j_call: TRBJ1-1
v_call: TRBV27
d_call: NA
clone_size: NA
cdr3_nt: TGTGCCAGCAGTTTACAAGGCGGGGGCAGGGAAGCTTTCTTT
cdr3_aa: CASSLQGGGREAFF

j_call: TRBJ2-5
v_call: TRBV7-2
d_call: NA
clone_size: many
cdr3_nt: TGTGCCAGCAGCTCAGGGGGGGGCGGGACCCAGTACTTC
cdr3_aa: CASSSGGGGTQYF